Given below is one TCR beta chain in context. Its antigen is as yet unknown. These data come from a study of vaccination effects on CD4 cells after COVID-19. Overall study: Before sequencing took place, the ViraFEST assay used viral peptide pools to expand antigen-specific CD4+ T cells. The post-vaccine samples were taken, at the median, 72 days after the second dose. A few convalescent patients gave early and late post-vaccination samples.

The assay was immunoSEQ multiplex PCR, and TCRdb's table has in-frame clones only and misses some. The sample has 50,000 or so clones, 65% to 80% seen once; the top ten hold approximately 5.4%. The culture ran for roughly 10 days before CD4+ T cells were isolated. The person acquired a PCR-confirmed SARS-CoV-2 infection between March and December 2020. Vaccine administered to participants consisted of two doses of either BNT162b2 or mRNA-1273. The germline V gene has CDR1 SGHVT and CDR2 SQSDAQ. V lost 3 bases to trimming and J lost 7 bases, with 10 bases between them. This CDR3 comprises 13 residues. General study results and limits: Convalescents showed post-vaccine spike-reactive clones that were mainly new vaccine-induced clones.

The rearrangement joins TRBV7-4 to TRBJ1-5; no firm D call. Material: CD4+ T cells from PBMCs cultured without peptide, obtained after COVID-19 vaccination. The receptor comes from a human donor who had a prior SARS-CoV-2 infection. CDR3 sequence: CASSFSGGQPQHF. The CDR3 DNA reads TGTGCCAGCAGCTTTTCAGGTGGGCAGCCCCAGCATTTT.